These 18 T cell receptor beta chains originate from one sample sequenced in a study of human T cells and chemical hapten exposure. TCRdb re-analysed the RACE reads in MiXCR, keeping a single row per CDR3 protein. The table shows some 38,000 distinct CDR3 sequences, with about 7.4% occurring only once. Specified time point: pre-sensitization, week 0. Treatment given: therapeutic diphenylcyclopropenone sensitization with weekly scalp DPC. The sequencing used whole blood, collected in connection with sensitization to the hapten diphenylcyclopropenone (DPC). The receptor source for this set is a woman aged 50 to 65 with alopecia areata. Some clones in this sample may be carry-over from other donors' samples.

The CDR3 loop reads CASSDRDYEQYF. The CDR3 DNA is TGTGCCAGCAGTGATCGGGACTACGAGCAGTACTTC. The chain is built from TRBV25-1 and TRBJ2-7; a possible D gene is TRBD2 (5 bases). V was cut by 3 bases and J by 3 bases, with 6 bases left in between. The CDR3 has 12 residues. Germline CDR1 MGHDK, CDR2 SYGVNS.

As for this clonotype: With a much larger clone just one base away, this may be a read error. The chain uses TRBV6-2 or TRBV6-3 and TRBJ2-5; D gene ambiguous. In germline, CDR1 is MNHEY, CDR2 SVGEGT. CDR3 length equals 15 residues. The DNA of the CDR3 is TGTGCCAGCAGTCACTCCTCTTTTCTCGGAGAGACCCAGTACTTC. Encoded protein: CASSHSSFLGETQYF.

V usage is TRBV20-1 and J usage is TRBJ2-1; 13 bases are shared with TRBD2. This CDR3 is built from 13 residues. The V gene end was trimmed by 6 bases and the J gene end by 6 bases; junction bases not matched to a gene: 2. Germline V gives CDR1 DFQATT, CDR2 SNEGSKA (reference sequence). The CDR3 spells CSAGLAGINEQFF. The CDR3 nucleotides read TGCAGTGCGGGACTAGCGGGAATCAATGAGCAGTTCTTC.

The V gene is TRBV4-1, the J gene TRBJ2-7; D assignment may be TRBD1 or TRBD2 (6 bases each). Germline CDR1 is MGHRA and CDR2 is YSYEKL. V was clipped by 3 bases and J by 3 bases, with 15 bases between them. This CDR3 contains 15 residues. CDR3 coding DNA: TGCGCCAGCAGCCAGGGGGCAGGACTAATCTACGAGCAGTACTTC. Protein sequence: CASSQGAGLIYEQYF.

The CDR3 reads CASSIDDGQITSYNEQFF. CDR3 nucleotide sequence: TGTGCCAGTAGTATAGACGACGGGCAGATTACCTCCTACAATGAGCAGTTCTTC. This chain joins TRBV19 and TRBJ2-1, with no clear D. Germline-derived CDR1 and CDR2 are LNHDA and SQIVND (reference sequence). The V end was cut by 0 bases, the J end by 0 bases, with 15 bases between. CDR3 size: 18 residues.

This clonotype showed up many times. The genes are TRBV29-1 and TRBJ2-3; 7 bases align to TRBD2. From germline, CDR1 is SQVTM and CDR2 ANQGSEA. The CDR3 length is 16 residues. Germline trimming cut 5 bases from V and 0 bases from J; bases unmatched to any gene: 11. CDR3 region: CSVREAAAFSTDTQYF. The CDR3, as DNA: TGCAGCGTTCGGGAGGCTGCGGCATTTAGCACAGATACGCAGTATTTT.

The table lists this clonotype with many counts. The V and J genes are TRBV7-9 and TRBJ2-7; D unresolved. CDR3 length equals 12 residues. CDR1 and CDR2 from the germline V gene are SEHNR and FQNEAQ (reference sequence). V lost 1 base and J lost 3, with 4 bases in between. The CDR3 is CASSLDFYEQYF. The CDR3 nucleotides are TGTGCCAGCAGCTTAGACTTCTACGAGCAGTACTTC.

This clonotype was seen at least ten times. The V gene is TRBV28, the J gene TRBJ2-1, with TRBD2 matching over 9 bases. J gave up 12 bases and V 4 bases, and 10 bases lay outside the gene matches. Germline-derived CDR1 and CDR2 are MDHEN and SYDVKM. This CDR3 has 14 residues. CDR3 region: CASSSLAGVSVQFF. The CDR3 region has the DNA TGTGCCAGCAGTTCATTAGCGGGAGTGTCCGTGCAGTTCTTC. Full variable domain (outside the CDR3, taken from reference TRBV28 and TRBJ2-1): DVKVTQSSRYLVKRTGEKVFLECVQDMDHENMFWYRQDPGLGLRLIYFSYDVKMKEKGDIPEGYSVSREKKERFSLILESASTNQTSMYLCASSSLAGVSVQFFGPGTRLTVL.

This clonotype was counted a few times. The chain couples TRBV24-1 to TRBJ1-4; D remains unclear. This CDR3 has 13 amino acids. Between the trimmed V and J ends, which lost 2 bases and 4 bases, there was a span of 4 bases. Germline-derived CDR1 and CDR2 are KGHDR and SFDVKD. CDR3 in amino acids: CATSDSFNEKLFF. CDR3 bases: TGTGCCACCAGTGATTCTTTTAATGAAAAACTGTTTTTT.

The CDR3 spells CASSLGRTGVLYEQYF. The CDR3 coding sequence is TGTGCCAGCAGTTTGGGGCGGACAGGGGTTCTCTACGAGCAGTACTTC. The chain joins TRBV11-2 to TRBJ2-7; 9 bases are a match to TRBD1. V trimming: 6 bases; J trimming: 3 bases; junction bases outside the gene matches: 12. This CDR3 comprises 16 residues. The germline gives CDR1 SGHAT, CDR2 FQNNGV.

This clonotype was counted ten times or more. This chain uses TRBV7-9 with TRBJ2-7, with D possibly being TRBD2 (6 bases). CDR3 length equals 13 residues. Looked up from germline, CDR1 is SEHNR and CDR2 is FQNEAQ (reference sequence). The V gene lost 5 bases and the J gene lost 6 bases, with 14 bases spanning the gap. CDR3 sequence reads: CASSPWGVSEQYF. The CDR3, as DNA: TGTGCCAGCAGCCCCTGGGGGGTTAGCGAGCAGTACTTC.

This clonotype was seen a handful of times. The chain links TRBV5-1 to TRBJ2-3; 10 nucleotides match TRBD1. Germline lookup yields CDR1 SGHRS and CDR2 YFSETQ. The CDR3 is 14 residues long. Germline trimming cut 4 bases from V and 7 bases from J; bases unmatched to any gene: 6. The CDR3 protein is CASSIGTGVNTQYF. In DNA, the CDR3 is TGCGCCAGCAGCATAGGGACAGGGGTAAATACGCAGTATTTT.

This clonotype was seen many times. The chain joins TRBV5-1 to TRBJ1-2, with no clear D. Germline CDR1 reads SGHRS; CDR2 reads YFSETQ. V was shortened by 4 bases and J by 6 bases, with 13 bases between the two germline ends. This CDR3 is 13 amino acids long. This CDR3 is CASSTTATNGYTF. The CDR3 DNA sequence: TGCGCCAGCAGCACCACAGCAACCAATGGCTACACCTTC.

This clonotype has at least ten counts. The V and J genes are TRBV20-1 and TRBJ2-7; D is uncertain. Germline CDR1 is DFQATT and CDR2 is SNEGSKA (reference sequence). The CDR3 extends over 12 amino acids. The V and J ends lost 2 bases and 4 bases respectively, with 9 bases between them. Written as DNA, the CDR3 is TGCAGTGCTAGATCTCAGCCGTACGAGCAGTACTTC. Its translation is CSARSQPYEQYF.

In this sample, this clonotype turned up many times. The chain combines TRBV18 with TRBJ2-7, with D perhaps being TRBD1 or TRBD2 (6 bases each). The V gene's germline CDR1 is KGHSH and CDR2 LQKENI. This CDR3 region has 13 residues. V lost 10 bases, J lost 0 bases, and 13 bases lay in between. The CDR3 loop is CATSPGASYEQYF. CDR3 DNA: TGTGCCACCTCCCCGGGGGCCTCCTACGAGCAGTACTTC.

Ten or more counts support this clonotype. The chain recombines TRBV25-1 with TRBJ2-5; D possibly corresponds to TRBD1 (6 bases). Deletions cut 3 bases from V and 11 bases from J, with 16 bases between. Germline loops: CDR1 MGHDK, CDR2 SYGVNS. The CDR3 is 13 residues long. CDR3 nucleotides: TGTGCCAGCAGTGAGGGGGCGGTTCGGACTCAGTACTTC. It specifies CASSEGAVRTQYF.

This clonotype has just a few counts. The CDR3 DNA follows: TGCAGTGCTAGCCCGGGAGGGCGGCGTGAGCAGTTCTTC. Amino acids: CSASPGGRREQFF. This chain links TRBV20-1 with TRBJ2-1, with 8 nucleotides matching TRBD2. V dropped 3 bases and J dropped 9; count of bases not matched to a gene: 7. CDR3 size: 13 residues. CDR1 is DFQATT, CDR2 SNEGSKA, per germline (reference sequence).

J is TRBJ2-3 and V is TRBV5-5, with 7 bases fitting TRBD2. V was pared by 4 bases and J by 0 bases, with 8 bases of the junction left unmatched. This CDR3 is built from 16 residues. Germline V gene data show CDR1 as SGHKS and CDR2 as YYEKEE (reference sequence). As DNA, the CDR3 is TGTGCCAGCAGCACAATTCCTAGCGGTAGCACAGATACGCAGTATTTT. It encodes CASSTIPSGSTDTQYF.